This T cell receptor (beta chain) came from a study of T-cell memory formation after mild COVID-19. Each CDR3 protein gets one entry after TCRdb re-called the 5' RACE reads with MiXCR. Of hundreds of thousands of distinct CDR3 sequences listed, around 15% are singletons. The table lists this clonotype with a few counts. This CDR3 contains 14 residues. In germline, CDR1 is SGDLS, CDR2 YYNGEE. Trimming removed 3 bases from V and 4 bases from J, with 12 bases in between. The TCR sequence derives from a man between 18 and 29 years old who had mild COVID-19 (a few samples of this study predate the infection). Cell type and time point are not known. Sequencing used PBMCs or a T cell subset sorted from them (not recorded which). The chain couples TRBV9 to TRBJ2-3; the D is unclear. CDR3 loop: CASSAARRADTQYF. The CDR3 nucleotides read TGTGCCAGCAGCGCCGCTCGTAGGGCAGATACGCAGTATTTT. Supplemented by reference TRBV9 and TRBJ2-3, the full variable domain reads DSGVTQTPKHLITATGQRVTLRCSPRSGDLSVYWYQQSLDQGLQFLIQYYNGEERAKGNILERFSAQQFPDLHSELNLSSLELGDSALYFCASSAARRADTQYFGPGTRLTVL.